The rows below give T cell receptor beta chains drawn from one sample of a study of cytomegalovirus exposure and HLA in healthy donors. TCRdb's table, derived via immunoSEQ multiplex PCR, lists solely in-frame clones and lacks some. The sample has approximately 150,000 clones; approximately 72% are singletons. The sample taken for sequencing was PBMCs. These receptors were obtained from a man over 45 in good health and CMV-seronegative. The CDR3 runs from the conserved cysteine through the conserved F or W.

cdr3_length: 11
v_call: TRBV14
cdr3_aa: CASSLNNEQFF

cdr3_length: 15
v_call: TRBV6-6
cdr3_aa: CASSPDRVSIYEQYF

cdr3_length: 14
v_call: TRBV28
cdr3_aa: CASSLFSMNTEAFF

cdr3_length: 14
v_call: TRBV7-2
cdr3_aa: CASSLEQGADIQYF

cdr3_length: 18
v_call: TRBV5-1
cdr3_aa: CASSLGQGASSGANVLTF

cdr3_length: 15
v_call: TRBV9
cdr3_aa: CASSPRGDSNYGYTF

cdr3_length: 15
v_call: TRBV27
cdr3_aa: CASSPRGRIYNEQFF

cdr3_length: 15
v_call: TRBV6-5
cdr3_aa: CASNLGGERDTEAFF

cdr3_length: 12
v_call: TRBV2
cdr3_aa: CASSGGGQGYTF

cdr3_length: 15
v_call: TRBV7-3
cdr3_aa: CASSPAGDPKNIQYF

cdr3_length: 15
v_call: TRBV18
cdr3_aa: CASSPSGLTNEKLFF

cdr3_length: 16
v_call: TRBV15
cdr3_aa: CATSRDRTGSNSPLHF

cdr3_length: 17
v_call: TRBV4-2
cdr3_aa: CASSQDNKERFNSPLHF

cdr3_length: 15
v_call: TRBV5-1
cdr3_aa: CASSGLQGRGETQYF

cdr3_length: 13
v_call: TRBV9
cdr3_aa: CASSVGTVGTQYF

cdr3_length: 13
v_call: TRBV10-3
cdr3_aa: CAITPDRDTEAFF

cdr3_length: 14
v_call: TRBV6-1
cdr3_aa: CASKPAGGWHEQFF

cdr3_length: 14
v_call: TRBV28
cdr3_aa: CASRIGGSSYEQYF

cdr3_length: 19
v_call: TRBV4-1
cdr3_aa: CASSQDWGLAGYNSYEQYF